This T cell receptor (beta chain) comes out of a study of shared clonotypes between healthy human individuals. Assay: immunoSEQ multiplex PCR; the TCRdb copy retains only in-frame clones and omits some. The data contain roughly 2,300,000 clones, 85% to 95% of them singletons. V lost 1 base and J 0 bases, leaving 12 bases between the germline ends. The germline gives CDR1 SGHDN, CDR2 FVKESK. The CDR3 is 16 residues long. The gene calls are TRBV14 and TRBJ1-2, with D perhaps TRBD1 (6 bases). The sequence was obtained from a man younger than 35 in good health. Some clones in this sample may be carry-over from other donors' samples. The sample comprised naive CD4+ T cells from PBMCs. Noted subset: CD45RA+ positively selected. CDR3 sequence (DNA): TGTGCCAGCAGCCAAGGCAGGGGCCTGACTAACTATGGCTACACCTTC. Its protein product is CASSQGRGLTNYGYTF. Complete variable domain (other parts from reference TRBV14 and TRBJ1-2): EAGVTQFPSHSVIEKGQTVTLRCDPISGHDNLYWYRRVMGKEIKFLLHFVKESKQDESGMPNNRFLAERTGGTYSTLKVQPAELEDSGVYFCASSQGRGLTNYGYTFGSGTRLTVV.